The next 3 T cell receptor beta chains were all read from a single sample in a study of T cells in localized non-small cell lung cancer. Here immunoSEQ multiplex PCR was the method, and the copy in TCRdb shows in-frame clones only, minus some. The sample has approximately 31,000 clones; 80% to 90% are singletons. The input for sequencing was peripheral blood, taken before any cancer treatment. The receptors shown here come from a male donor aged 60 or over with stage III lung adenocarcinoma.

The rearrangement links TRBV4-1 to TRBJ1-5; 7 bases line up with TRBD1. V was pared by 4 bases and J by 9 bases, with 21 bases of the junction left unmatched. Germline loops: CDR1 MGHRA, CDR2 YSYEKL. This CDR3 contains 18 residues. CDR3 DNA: TGCGCCAGCAGCCCACAGAAAGGCGGGACAGTTCTTGCTGGGCCCCAGCATTTT. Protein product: CASSPQKGGTVLAGPQHF.

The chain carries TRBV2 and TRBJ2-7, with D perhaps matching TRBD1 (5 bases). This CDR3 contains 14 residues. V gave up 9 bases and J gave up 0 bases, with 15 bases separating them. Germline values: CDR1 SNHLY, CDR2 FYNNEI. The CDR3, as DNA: TGTGCCAGGTCATCTTCGGACAACTCCTACGAGCAGTACTTC. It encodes CARSSSDNSYEQYF.

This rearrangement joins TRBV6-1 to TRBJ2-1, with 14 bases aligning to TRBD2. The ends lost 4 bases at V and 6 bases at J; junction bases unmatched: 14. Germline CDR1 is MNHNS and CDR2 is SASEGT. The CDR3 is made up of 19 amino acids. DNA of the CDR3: TGTGCCAGCAGTGCCGAGGGACTAGCGGGGGTGATAGGGTTCAATGAGCAGTTCTTC. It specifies CASSAEGLAGVIGFNEQFF.